This is a list of T cell receptor beta chains from one sample in a study of blood T cell repertoires in COVID-19. The data were produced by immunoSEQ multiplex PCR, yet TCRdb's version contains in-frame clones alone and is incomplete. The data hold under 200,000 clones, with approximately 86% observed a single time. The sample consisted of peripheral blood. All receptors come from a man aged 65-85 years with acute or convalescent COVID-19. CDR3s include the opening cysteine and the closing phenylalanine or tryptophan. The order of the fields is J gene, D gene, V gene, clone size, CDR3 DNA, CDR3 protein. A D gene is named only where the DNA matches it firmly. A row's size may be missing; if present it is once, few, many or a size class.

TRBJ1-4,TRBD1,TRBV2,.,TGTGCCAGCACTGGGACAGTGAATGAAAAACTGTTTTTT,CASTGTVNEKLFF
TRBJ1-1,TRBD1,TRBV18,.,TGTGCCAGCTCACCCAACAGGGGTACTGAAGCTTTCTTT,CASSPNRGTEAFF
TRBJ1-1,.,TRBV28,few,TGTGCCAGCAGCATGAGGGGCAGGGAGGAGAACACTGAAGCTTTCTTT,CASSMRGREENTEAFF
TRBJ2-1,.,TRBV2,.,TGTGCCAGCAGTGAATTTGGGGCGGCCAGGCCGTACAATGAGCAGTTCTTC,CASSEFGAARPYNEQFF
TRBJ1-5,.,TRBV6-2/TRBV6-3,.,TGTGCCAGCAGTTCCGACAGGCTATCTTATAGCAATCAGCCCCAGCATTTT,CASSSDRLSYSNQPQHF
TRBJ2-3,.,TRBV14,.,TGTGCCAGCAGCGTCAGGGGTTCCACAGATACGCAGTATTTT,CASSVRGSTDTQYF
TRBJ1-4,TRBD1,TRBV2,.,TGTGCCAGCAGTGGACAGGGGGCAGAAGTAGAAAAACTGTTTTTT,CASSGQGAEVEKLFF
TRBJ1-1,.,TRBV5-6,.,TGTGCCAGCAGCTTTATGAACACTGAAGCTTTCTTT,CASSFMNTEAFF
TRBJ2-3,TRBD2,TRBV7-9,.,TGTGCCAGCAGCCCCCGCGGGAGTCGTACAGATACGCAGTATTTT,CASSPRGSRTDTQYF
TRBJ2-7,.,TRBV10-2,.,TGCGCCAGCAGAAGCGGACTAAAGATCTCCTACGAGCAGTACTTC,CASRSGLKISYEQYF
TRBJ2-5,TRBD2,TRBV12-5,once,TGTGCTAGTGTGCTGGGGCTAGCGGGAGGCCCTGTGGGGACCCAGTACTTC,CASVLGLAGGPVGTQYF
TRBJ1-1,.,TRBV29-1,.,TGCAGCGTCACCCGGGATACTAACACTGAAGCTTTCTTT,CSVTRDTNTEAFF
TRBJ2-3,TRBD2,TRBV18,once,TGTGCCAGCTCACCCCTAGCGGGGGTGGCAGATACGCAGTATTTT,CASSPLAGVADTQYF
TRBJ1-1,.,TRBV5-4,once,TGTGCCAGCAGCCCCGTGGAGCGCAGGAACACTGAAGCTTTCTTT,CASSPVERRNTEAFF
TRBJ2-7,.,TRBV7-2,once,TGTGCCAGCAGCTTAACTGAGAATTACGAGCAGTACTTC,CASSLTENYEQYF
TRBJ1-4,TRBD1,TRBV5-1,.,TGCGCCAGCAGCGGGGGACAGGGGTCTAATGAAAAACTGTTTTTT,CASSGGQGSNEKLFF
TRBJ1-2,TRBD1,TRBV5-4,.,TGTGCCAGCAGCTTGGTGGACAGGGATTATGGCTACACCTTC,CASSLVDRDYGYTF
TRBJ1-2,TRBD1,TRBV28,.,TGTGCCAGCTTCAGGGGGCGCGTAAAGGGCTACACCTTC,CASFRGRVKGYTF
TRBJ2-1,.,TRBV10-3,once,TGTGCCATCAGTGATTTGGGGCGGGATAGTTCCTACAATGAGCAGTTCTTC,CAISDLGRDSSYNEQFF
TRBJ1-5,.,TRBV3-1/TRBV3-2,few,TGTGCCAGCAGCCAAGAGGGTCGGGACAATCAGCCCCAGCATTTT,CASSQEGRDNQPQHF
TRBJ2-7,TRBD2,TRBV30,.,TGTGCCTGGAGTGCCTGGGGGGGGAGCTCCTACGAGCAGTACTTC,CAWSAWGGSSYEQYF
TRBJ1-5,.,TRBV19,.,TGTGCCAGTAGTACTCGCGGCGGGGACGGTAGCAATCAGCCCCAGCATTTT,CASSTRGGDGSNQPQHF
TRBJ2-3,TRBD2,TRBV7-2,.,TGTGCCAGCAGACTAGCGGGGGGTTGGGATACGCAGTATTTT,CASRLAGGWDTQYF
TRBJ1-5,.,TRBV18,.,TGTGCCAGCTCACCCCGGGGAGGTGGGAGCAATCAGCCCCAGCATTTT,CASSPRGGGSNQPQHF
TRBJ2-2,.,TRBV7-2,once,TGTGCCAGCAGCTTACGGAACACCGGGGAGCTGTTTTTT,CASSLRNTGELFF
TRBJ2-2,.,TRBV7-8,.,TGTGCCAGCAGCCCACAGTACGGGGAGCTGTTTTTT,CASSPQYGELFF
TRBJ2-2,.,TRBV7-8,.,TGTGCCACCCAGGGTTCCCTGGAGGGCGGGGAGCTGTTTTTT,CATQGSLEGGELFF
TRBJ2-7,TRBD1,TRBV6-1,few,TGTGCCAGCAGTGATACCGGGACAGGGGCCTACGAGCAGTACTTC,CASSDTGTGAYEQYF
TRBJ1-3,.,TRBV7-3,.,TGTGCCAGCAGCTTAAACAGAGGAAACACCATATATTTT,CASSLNRGNTIYF
TRBJ1-6,TRBD1,TRBV3-1/TRBV3-2,few,TGTGCCAGCAGTCCCAGGGGGCGGGGTTCACCCCTCCACTTT,CASSPRGRGSPLHF
TRBJ2-5,TRBD2,TRBV5-4,.,TGTGCCAGCAGCTTGACTAGCGGGTTGTACCAAGAGACCCAGTACTTC,CASSLTSGLYQETQYF
TRBJ2-2,TRBD1,TRBV25-1,.,TGTGCCAGCAGTGACCTCAGGGGGCCCACCGGGGAGCTGTTTTTT,CASSDLRGPTGELFF
TRBJ1-2,.,TRBV5-1,.,TGCGCCAGCAGCTTGGCGGGGGGCGAGTATGGCTACACCTTC,CASSLAGGEYGYTF
TRBJ2-3,TRBD2,TRBV4-2,.,TGTGCCAGCAGCCAGGGGATAGCGGGAGGAAGCACAGATACGCAGTATTTT,CASSQGIAGGSTDTQYF
TRBJ2-7,.,TRBV7-2,.,TGTGCCAGCAGCTTACAGGGTGGATATGCCGAGCAGTACTTC,CASSLQGGYAEQYF
TRBJ2-1,TRBD1,TRBV11-3,few,TGTGCCAGCAGCTTAGACGGGACAGGGGATGGGTCCTACAATGAGCAGTTCTTC,CASSLDGTGDGSYNEQFF
TRBJ2-3,TRBD2,TRBV25-1,.,TGTGCCAGCAGTGCGGCTAGCGGGGGGGCTAGAGATACGCAGTATTTT,CASSAASGGARDTQYF
TRBJ2-1,TRBD2,TRBV6-6,few,TGTGCCAGCAGTTACCCGGGCGGGAGCGGTGAGCAGTTCTTC,CASSYPGGSGEQFF
TRBJ2-7,TRBD1,TRBV5-1,.,TGCGCCAGCAGCTGGGGACAGGGGGGATTCTACGAGCAGTACTTC,CASSWGQGGFYEQYF
TRBJ2-3,.,TRBV7-3,.,TGTGCCAGCAGGAGCGGCCCGGATACGCAGTATTTT,CASRSGPDTQYF
TRBJ2-7,TRBD1,TRBV5-4,.,TGTGCCAGCAGCTTGGGGATGGGACAGACCTACGAGCAGTACTTC,CASSLGMGQTYEQYF
TRBJ1-4,TRBD1,TRBV2,once,TGTGCCAGCAGTGTCCGGGGGACAGCGGTGTTTTTT,CASSVRGTAVFF
TRBJ2-7,TRBD1,TRBV3-1/TRBV3-2,.,TGTGCCAGCAGCCCTGGGACAGAGGTTGCAGAGCAGTACTTC,CASSPGTEVAEQYF
TRBJ1-3,TRBD1,TRBV2,.,TGTGCCAGCAGCGTGGGACAGTCAGTAGGTGGAAACACCATATATTTT,CASSVGQSVGGNTIYF